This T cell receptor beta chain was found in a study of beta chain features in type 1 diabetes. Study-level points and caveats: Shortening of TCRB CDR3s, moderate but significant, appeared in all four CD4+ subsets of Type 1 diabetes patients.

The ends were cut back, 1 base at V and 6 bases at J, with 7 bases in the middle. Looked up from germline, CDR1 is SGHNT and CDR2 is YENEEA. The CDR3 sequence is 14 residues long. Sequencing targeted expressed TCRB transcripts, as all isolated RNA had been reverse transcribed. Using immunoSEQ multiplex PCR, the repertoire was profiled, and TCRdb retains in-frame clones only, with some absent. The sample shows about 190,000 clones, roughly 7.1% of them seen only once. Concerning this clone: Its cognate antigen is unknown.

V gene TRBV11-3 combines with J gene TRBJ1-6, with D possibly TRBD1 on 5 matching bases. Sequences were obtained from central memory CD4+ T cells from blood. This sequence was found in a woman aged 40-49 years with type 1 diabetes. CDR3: CASSLGQSNSPLHF. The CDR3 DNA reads TGTGCCAGCAGCTTAGGACAGAGTAATTCACCCCTCCACTTT.